This TCR beta chain is drawn from a study of low-dose radiotherapy and immunotherapy resistance in tumors. In the study overall: Across 26 weeks, 13 Gy in total went to Cohort 2, delivered as 1 Gy per fraction every two weeks. The treatment that patients received was intravenous nivolumab 240 mg every two weeks plus ipilimumab 1 mg/kg every six weeks.

CDR3 length: 13 residues. Trimming pared 6 bases from V and 6 bases from J, leaving 12 bases between. This clonotype was seen ten or more times. The time point is: after trial treatment. Treatment meaning: LDRT plus nivolumab, ipilimumab, low-dose cyclophosphamide and aspirin (RACIN trial). First-strand cDNA relied on TRAV- and TRBV-specific primers spanning alpha and beta chains. With a constant-region primer and a V-primer adapter, TCRs were subjected to approximately 18 PCR cycles of amplification. TCRdb redid the calling of the reads with MiXCR, one entry per CDR3 protein. The repertoire has some 100,000 distinct CDR3 sequences, about 20% of them found once; the top ten carry 9.5% to 15%.

The TCR was taken from a female donor with ovarian cancer. V usage is TRBV12-3 or TRBV12-4 and J usage is TRBJ1-5; no firm D call. The sample here was PBMCs, taken after low-dose radiotherapy plus immunotherapy. As DNA, the CDR3 is TGTGCCAGCAGAATGGCCGGTAGTCAGCCCCAGCATTTT. It is translated as CASRMAGSQPQHF.